Below, 25 T cell receptor beta chains from the same sample are listed, as sequenced in a study of vaccination and CD4 T cells after COVID-19. Regarding treatment: roughly ten-day PBMC culture with coronavirus spike peptide pools or control peptides (ViraFEST assay). Antigens of these TCRs are unknown. Cultured CD4+ T-cell DNA underwent Oncomine TCR Beta short-read sequencing. Using its own MiXCR run on the PCR reads, TCRdb lists one record per CDR3 protein. The table has just under 20,000 distinct CDR3 sequences, about 40% seen once. Source: CD4+ T cells from blood, cultured in vitro, taken before SARS-CoV-2 vaccination. The source is a human donor who received a COVID-19 vaccine.

This clonotype was counted a few times. This sequence joins TRBV19 and TRBJ1-6; D unclear. Germline-derived CDR1 and CDR2 are LNHDA and SQIVND (reference sequence). Trimming shortened V by 4 bases and J by 7 bases, and 11 bases separated the two germline ends. The CDR3 has 14 amino acids. Written as DNA, the CDR3 is TGTGCCAGTAGTAGGAGAGAACCAAATTCACCCCTCCACTTT. Amino acid sequence: CASSRREPNSPLHF.

V and J are TRBV4-2 and TRBJ2-7; 11 nucleotides align to TRBD1. The CDR3 has 15 amino acids. Germline V gene lookup returns CDR1 LGHNA and CDR2 YNFKEQ. After removal of 2 bases from V and 5 bases from J, the junction contained 5 bases not matched to a gene. In DNA form, the CDR3 reads TGTGCCAGCAGCCAACCGGGACAGGGGGGCCACGAGCAGTACTTC. This sequence encodes CASSQPGQGGHEQYF.

About this clonotype itself: A read error may account for a junction end that differs from germline. J is TRBJ1-1 and V is TRBV7-2, with D maybe TRBD1 (6 bases). The germline V gene has CDR1 SGHTA and CDR2 FQGNSA. The CDR3 has 15 amino acids. CDR3 sequence reads: CARSSQGRRNTEAFF. Here the CDR3 DNA reads TGTGCCAGAAGCTCCCAGGGGAGGAGGAACACTGAAGCTTTCTTT.

This sequence joins TRBV2 and TRBJ1-2; 7 bases agree with TRBD1. J lost 3 bases, V lost 4 bases, and 8 bases had no gene match. CDR1 SNHLY and CDR2 FYNNEI come from the germline V gene. The CDR3 length is 15 residues. This CDR3 reads CASSGWTGGDYGYTF. The CDR3 DNA reads TGTGCCAGCAGTGGATGGACAGGAGGAGACTATGGCTACACCTTC. Full variable domain (outside the CDR3, taken from reference TRBV2 and TRBJ1-2): EPEVTQTPSHQVTQMGQEVILRCVPISNHLYFYWYRQILGQKVEFLVSFYNNEISEKSEIFDDQFSVERPDGSNFTLKIRSTKLEDSAMYFCASSGWTGGDYGYTFGSGTRLTVV.

This chain joins TRBV19 and TRBJ1-5; D gene uncertain. CDR3 length: 14 residues. Per germline, CDR1 LNHDA and CDR2 SQIVND (reference sequence). The V and J ends lost 5 bases and 1 base respectively, with 9 bases between them. The CDR3 DNA is TGTGCCAGTAGTCCTGCAGTCAGCAATCAGCCCCAGCATTTT. It encodes CASSPAVSNQPQHF.

The chain carries TRBV27 and TRBJ1-2; D might be TRBD1 (5 bases). V shed 3 bases and J shed 4 bases, with 9 bases lying between them. Looked up from germline, CDR1 is MNHEY and CDR2 is SMNVEV (reference sequence). The CDR3 totals 13 residues. The CDR3 DNA sequence: TGTGCCAGCAGTTTTCGGGGGTTCTATGGCTACACCTTC. Translation gives CASSFRGFYGYTF.

This clonotype has just a few counts. The rearrangement uses TRBV7-8 and TRBJ1-1, with a possible D match to TRBD1 (6 bases). Trimming cost V 1 base and J 7 bases, with 7 bases left between them. This CDR3 is built from 12 residues. Germline CDR1 SGHVS, CDR2 FQNEAQ. Here the CDR3 DNA reads TGTGCCAGCAGCTTAGACAGGGATGAAGCTTTCTTT. Translating gives CASSLDRDEAFF.

This clonotype was detected a few times. V usage is TRBV10-3 and J usage is TRBJ1-2; D uncertain. V was pared by 3 bases and J by 3 bases, with 14 bases between. CDR1 ENHRY and CDR2 SYGVKD come from the germline V gene. The CDR3 is 15 residues long. CDR3 amino acids: CAISDVGEEHYGYTF. The CDR3, as DNA: TGTGCCATCAGTGACGTCGGTGAGGAGCACTATGGCTACACCTTC.

The chain uses TRBV20-1 and TRBJ1-5, with D unresolved. Germline V gene sequence: CDR1 DFQATT, CDR2 SNEGSKA (reference sequence). The CDR3 runs to 13 residues. V gave up 3 bases and J gave up 2 bases, with 8 bases separating them. The CDR3 nucleotides are TGCAGTGCTAGGAGACCAGGCAATCAGCCCCAGCATTTT. It yields the protein CSARRPGNQPQHF.

This clonotype appeared a few times. This sequence joins TRBV2 and TRBJ1-6; D might be TRBD1 (5 bases). CDR1 is SNHLY and CDR2 is FYNNEI in the germline V gene. This CDR3 comprises 12 residues. V was pared by 5 bases and J by 12 bases, with 11 bases between. CDR3 DNA: TGTGCCAGCAGTCTGGGGCAGGTACCCCTCCACTTT. It yields the protein CASSLGQVPLHF.

This sequence joins TRBV24-1 and TRBJ2-7; 8 nucleotides agree with TRBD1. Per germline, CDR1 KGHDR and CDR2 SFDVKD. This CDR3 region has 15 residues. J lost 2 bases, V lost 4 bases, and 6 bases had no gene match. CDR3 loop: CATSEPGTGTYEQYF. The CDR3 DNA is TGTGCCACCAGTGAGCCCGGGACAGGCACCTACGAGCAGTACTTC.

The gene calls are TRBV11-3 and TRBJ2-1; 14 bases are shared with TRBD2. Germline V lookup: CDR1 SGHNT, CDR2 YENEEA. The CDR3 loop spans 15 amino acids. The junction had 3 bases not matched to a gene; V was cut back by 3 bases and J by 8 bases. In DNA form, the CDR3 reads TGTGCCAGCAGCTTCGGACTAGCGGGGGGCGATGAGCAGTTCTTC. Amino acids: CASSFGLAGGDEQFF.

The chain employs TRBV20-1 and TRBJ1-1; maybe TRBD1 (5 bases). This CDR3 contains 12 residues. Trimming removed 1 base at V and 4 bases at J, with 7 bases between. Germline V gene lookup returns CDR1 DFQATT and CDR2 SNEGSKA (reference sequence). DNA of the CDR3: TGCAGTGCTAGAGGGCAGGGCACTGAAGCTTTCTTT. It specifies CSARGQGTEAFF.

The CDR3 nucleotides read TGTGCCAGCAGTGCCAACAGAGGTGCGGAAGCTTTCTTT. Its translation: CASSANRGAEAFF. The chain links TRBV6-4 to TRBJ1-1; no firm D call. The germline V and J ends were trimmed by 4 bases and 8 bases, with 14 bases remaining between them. The CDR3 has 13 residues. Germline lookup yields CDR1 MRHNA and CDR2 SNTAGT.

The CDR3 region is CASSIRGANEQFF. Here the CDR3 DNA reads TGTGCCAGTAGTATCAGGGGCGCCAATGAGCAGTTCTTC. The V and J genes are TRBV19 and TRBJ2-1, with D possibly TRBD1 on 6 matching bases. Trimming removed 3 bases at V and 6 bases at J, with 9 bases between. Germline CDR1 and CDR2: LNHDA and SQIVND (reference sequence). The CDR3 spans 13 residues. Supplemented by reference TRBV19 and TRBJ2-1, the full variable domain reads DGGITQSPKYLFRKEGQNVTLSCEQNLNHDAMYWYRQDPGQGLRLIYYSQIVNDFQKGDIAEGYSVSREKKESFPLTVTSAQKNPTAFYLCASSIRGANEQFFGPGTRLTVL.

V usage is TRBV7-2 and J usage is TRBJ2-1, with 8 bases fitting TRBD2. Germline CDR1 reads SGHTA; CDR2 reads FQGNSA. The CDR3 is made up of 15 amino acids. With 1 base clipped from V and 4 bases from J, the junction kept 3 bases outside the gene matches. CDR3 sequence (DNA): TGTGCCAGCAGCTTAGGGGGACTAGGTTACAATGAGCAGTTCTTC. Amino acids: CASSLGGLGYNEQFF.

This clonotype occurred a few times. The chain links TRBV6-1 to TRBJ1-1; D gene ambiguous. From germline, CDR1 is MNHNS and CDR2 SASEGT. The V and J ends lost 2 bases and 4 bases respectively, with 20 bases between them. This CDR3 comprises 17 residues. The CDR3 region has the DNA TGTGCCAGCAGTGAAAACCCCTCAGGTTTGGCGGCCACTGAAGCTTTCTTT. Translating it yields CASSENPSGLAATEAFF.

The genes are TRBV20-1 and TRBJ2-3; a possible D gene is TRBD2 (7 bases). Deletions cut 0 bases from V and 2 bases from J, with 21 bases between. Germline CDR1 reads DFQATT; CDR2 reads SNEGSKA (reference sequence). The CDR3 loop spans 18 amino acids. For the CDR3, the DNA is TGCAGTGCTAGAGATATGGGGAGGGGGGCTCAAATCACAGATACGCAGTATTTT. Translated, it gives CSARDMGRGAQITDTQYF.

This clonotype turned up a few times. The chain uses TRBV6-5 and TRBJ1-2; weak D call: TRBD1 (6 bases). The germline V gene encodes CDR1 MNHEY and CDR2 SVGAGI. Trimming took off 0 bases at V and 3 bases at J, with 8 bases between the two ends. The CDR3 length is 14 residues. The CDR3 here is CASSYSPGDYGYTF. In nucleotides, the CDR3 is TGTGCCAGCAGTTACTCGCCAGGGGACTATGGCTACACCTTC.

This clonotype was recorded a few times. This chain connects TRBV21-1 to TRBJ2-7. TRBV21-1 is reported as a pseudogene. This CDR3 contains 15 residues. The CDR3 region has the DNA TGTGCCAGCAGCAAAGTATACGCAGGACGGTACGAGCAGTACTTC. Amino acids: CASSKVYAGRYEQYF.

The V and J genes are TRBV20-1 and TRBJ1-5; D is possibly TRBD1 (5 bases). V dropped 3 bases and J dropped 0 bases, with 18 bases sitting between them. Germline assignment: CDR1 DFQATT and CDR2 SNEGSKA (reference sequence). The CDR3 covers 17 residues. CDR3 bases: TGCAGTGCTAGTATCCGGGGGGGGGAGGTTAGCAATCAGCCCCAGCATTTT. Its translation is CSASIRGGEVSNQPQHF.

This chain uses TRBV7-2 with TRBJ2-5; 8 bases fit TRBD2. The CDR3 spans 17 residues. The J segment lost 5 bases and the V segment lost 5 bases, leaving 16 bases of the junction unmatched. Germline V gene sequence: CDR1 SGHTA, CDR2 FQGNSA. In DNA, the CDR3 is TGTGCCAGCAGCACCAGTCCGGGACTAGTAAGTCGGGAGACCCAGTACTTC. Amino acids: CASSTSPGLVSRETQYF. The full variable domain, completed using reference TRBV7-2 and TRBJ2-5, is GAGVSQSPSNKVTEKGKDVELRCDPISGHTALYWYRQSLGQGLEFLIYFQGNSAPDKSGLPSDRFSAERTGGSVSTLTIQRTQQEDSAVYLCASSTSPGLVSRETQYFGPGTRLLVL.

This clonotype has just a few counts. This rearrangement joins TRBV10-3 to TRBJ1-2; 8 nucleotides align to TRBD1. Germline V CDR1 and CDR2: ENHRY, SYGVKD. J lost 5 bases, V lost 6 bases, and 11 bases had no gene match. The CDR3 totals 15 residues. CDR3 bases: TGTGCCATCAGCCCAGGGGGCGCCGAGGGTTATGGCTACACCTTC. Translated, it gives CAISPGGAEGYGYTF.

The count of this clonotype is one. The V gene is TRBV30, the J gene TRBJ2-5; 11 bases match TRBD2. With 0 bases clipped from V and 7 bases from J, the junction kept 4 bases outside the gene matches. There are 14 residues in the CDR3. CDR1 and CDR2 from the germline V gene are GTSNPN and SVGIG (reference sequence). CDR3 loop: CAWSVTSGDTTQYF. In DNA form, the CDR3 reads TGTGCCTGGAGTGTGACTAGCGGGGATACGACCCAGTACTTC.

The chain employs TRBV29-1 and TRBJ1-1, with D unclear. CDR1 is SQVTM, CDR2 ANQGSEA, per germline. This CDR3 comprises 10 residues. V lost 6 bases and J 3 bases, leaving 5 bases between the germline ends. The CDR3 protein is CSVVYTEAFF. CDR3 coding DNA: TGCAGCGTAGTCTACACTGAAGCTTTCTTT.